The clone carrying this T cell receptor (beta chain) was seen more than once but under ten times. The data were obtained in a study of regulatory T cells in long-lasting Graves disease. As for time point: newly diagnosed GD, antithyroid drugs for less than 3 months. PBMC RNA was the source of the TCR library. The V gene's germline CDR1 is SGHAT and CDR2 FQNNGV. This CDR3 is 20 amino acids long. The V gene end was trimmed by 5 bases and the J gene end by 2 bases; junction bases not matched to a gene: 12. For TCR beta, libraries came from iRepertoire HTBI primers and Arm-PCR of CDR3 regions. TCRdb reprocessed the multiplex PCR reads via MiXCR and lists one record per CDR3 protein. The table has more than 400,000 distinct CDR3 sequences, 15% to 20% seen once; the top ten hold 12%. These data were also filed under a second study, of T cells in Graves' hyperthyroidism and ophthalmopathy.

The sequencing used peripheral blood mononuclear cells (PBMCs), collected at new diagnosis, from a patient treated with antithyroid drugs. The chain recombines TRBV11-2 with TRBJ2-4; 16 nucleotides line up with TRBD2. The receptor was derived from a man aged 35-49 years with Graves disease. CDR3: CASSLARGLAGGPSKNIQYF. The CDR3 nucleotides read TGTGCCAGCAGCCTAGCTAGGGGACTAGCGGGAGGGCCCTCCAAAAACATTCAGTACTTC.